The source of this T cell receptor (beta chain) is a study of blood T cell repertoires in COVID-19. Trimming pared 7 bases from V and 4 bases from J, leaving 10 bases between. The CDR3 contains 12 residues. The germline V gene encodes CDR1 GTSNPN and CDR2 SVGIG (reference sequence). Only in-frame clones appear in the TCRdb table, and some are missing; sequencing was by immunoSEQ multiplex PCR. Altogether under 200,000 clones are present, around 84% being singletons, with the ten largest covering about 3.3%. Membership in each cohort depended on participant-reported clinical history. The chain recombines TRBV30 with TRBJ1-4, with a possible D match to TRBD1 (5 bases). This receptor was identified in a woman aged 25-40 years who had been exposed to COVID-19. Material for sequencing was PBMCs or T cells enriched from blood (not recorded which). CDR3 nucleotide sequence: TGTGCCTCCGACAGCCTTAATGAAAAACTGTTTTTT. This gives the protein CASDSLNEKLFF.